Listed here are 24 T cell receptor beta chains from one sample, sequenced in a study of blood T cells in healthy people across ages. A second PCR, run for about 7 to 12 cycles, used a sample-barcoded 5' primer plus a J-beta primer mix. TCRdb reprocessed the 5' RACE reads via MiXCR and lists one record per CDR3 protein. The data show about 1.6 million distinct CDR3 sequences, about 31% seen once. Sequenced material: blood. These receptors originate from a woman younger than 45 in good health.

The chain links TRBV9 to TRBJ2-7; 8 bases align to TRBD1. The V gene's germline CDR1 is SGDLS and CDR2 YYNGEE. CDR3 length: 15 amino acids. Germline trimming cut 0 bases from V and 3 bases from J; bases unmatched to any gene: 5. The CDR3 sequence: CASSVGHGQGYEQYF. The CDR3 DNA sequence: TGTGCCAGCAGCGTAGGTCATGGACAGGGCTACGAGCAGTACTTC.

The chain carries TRBV20-1 and TRBJ2-1; TRBD2 matches at 7 bases. Losses at the gene ends were 0 bases for V and 9 bases for J; bases not matched to a gene: 2. The CDR3 covers 12 residues. Germline lookup yields CDR1 DFQATT and CDR2 SNEGSKA (reference sequence). The CDR3 DNA reads TGCAGTGCTAGAGATCCTAGCGGTGAGCAGTTCTTC. Its translation is CSARDPSGEQFF.

The chain joins TRBV30 to TRBJ1-1, with TRBD1 identical over 7 bases. CDR3 length: 13 amino acids. From germline, CDR1 is GTSNPN and CDR2 SVGIG (reference sequence). V shed 4 bases and J 4 bases; nucleotides not matched to a gene: 6. The CDR3: CAWIGQGGTEAFF. The DNA for the CDR3 is TGTGCCTGGATCGGGCAGGGGGGCACTGAAGCTTTCTTT.

The rearrangement uses TRBV7-3 and TRBJ2-3; 10 bases fit TRBD2. The germline gives CDR1 SGHTA, CDR2 FQGTGA. This CDR3 spans 18 amino acids. The ends lost 2 bases at V and 1 base at J; junction bases unmatched: 9. The CDR3 reads CASSLWASGGLGTDTQYF. In DNA, the CDR3 is TGTGCCAGCAGCTTATGGGCTAGCGGGGGCCTTGGCACAGATACGCAGTATTTT.

The chain has TRBV5-1 and TRBJ1-2; TRBD1 matches 8 bases. Unmatched junction bases numbered 10, after V lost 3 bases and J lost 0 bases. The germline CDR1 and CDR2 sequences are SGHRS and YFSETQ. The CDR3 has 17 residues. This chain's CDR3 is CASSYSGTGAANYGYTF. The CDR3, as DNA: TGCGCCAGCAGCTACTCCGGGACAGGAGCAGCTAACTATGGCTACACCTTC.

This clonotype has a handful of counts. The rearrangement uses TRBV20-1 and TRBJ2-1, with 11 positions matching TRBD2. Trimming took 1 base from V and 6 from J; bases not matched to a gene: 2. Germline CDR1 is DFQATT and CDR2 is SNEGSKA (reference sequence). CDR3 length equals 14 residues. As DNA, the CDR3 is TGCAGTGCTAGAGGCGGGACTAGCGGCAATGAGCAGTTCTTC. Protein sequence: CSARGGTSGNEQFF.

There are a few counts of this clonotype. V and J are TRBV28 and TRBJ2-7; 12 nucleotides match TRBD1. The end of the DNA aligns better with TRBJ2-5, so the J call may be wrong. Germline assignment: CDR1 MDHEN and CDR2 SYDVKM. The CDR3 loop spans 16 amino acids. CDR3: CASKSPWDRGLETQYF. DNA for the CDR3: TGTGCCAGCAAAAGCCCCTGGGACAGGGGGCTGGAGACCCAGTACTTC.

This clonotype occurred a few times. The chain links TRBV12-3 or TRBV12-4 to TRBJ2-1, with 14 bases aligning to TRBD2. V lost 2 bases to trimming and J lost 4 bases; unmatched junction nucleotides: 7. The CDR3 contains 18 residues. CDR3 in DNA: TGTGCCAGCAGTTTACGGACTAGCGGGAGGCAACTTTACAATGAGCAGTTCTTC. It codes for CASSLRTSGRQLYNEQFF.

This CDR3 is CASSLVGASSYNEQFF. Here the CDR3 DNA reads TGTGCCAGCAGCTTAGTCGGGGCAAGCTCCTACAATGAGCAGTTCTTC. The chain carries TRBV7-2 and TRBJ2-1; either TRBD1 or TRBD2 may supply D (5 bases each). Germline CDR1 SGHTA, CDR2 FQGNSA. CDR3 length: 16 amino acids. Trimming stripped 1 base from V and 0 bases from J, with 10 bases between.

The genes are TRBV24-1 and TRBJ2-3; D is perhaps TRBD1 or TRBD2 (5 bases each). The CDR3 covers 15 residues. V was clipped by 4 bases and J by 0 bases, with 10 bases between them. The germline V gene has CDR1 KGHDR and CDR2 SFDVKD. The CDR3 sequence: CATSEVGTSTDTQYF. CDR3 bases: TGTGCCACCAGTGAGGTAGGGACGAGCACAGATACGCAGTATTTT.

The sample holds a few counts of this clonotype. The V and J genes are TRBV7-6 and TRBJ2-5, with D unclear. Trimming took 1 base from V and 4 from J, leaving 10 bases between them. The germline gives CDR1 SGHVS, CDR2 FNYEAQ. The CDR3 is made up of 14 amino acids. The CDR3 sequence: CASSLEPIRETQYF. For the CDR3, the DNA is TGTGCCAGCAGCTTAGAACCCATCCGAGAGACCCAGTACTTC. Together with reference TRBV7-6 and TRBJ2-5, the CDR3 gives the full variable domain: GAGVSQSPRYKVTKRGQDVALRCDPISGHVSLYWYRQALGQGPEFLTYFNYEAQQDKSGLPNDRFSAERPEGSISTLTIQRTEQRDSAMYRCASSLEPIRETQYFGPGTRLLVL.

Here the CDR3 DNA reads TGTGCCAGCAGCCAAGGGGCGGGAAGCGGGAATGAGCAGTTCTTC. Protein sequence: CASSQGAGSGNEQFF. The chain has TRBV3-1 and TRBJ2-1; TRBD2 might be the D (6 bases). There are 15 residues in the CDR3. CDR1 and CDR2 (germline): LGHDT, YNNKEL (reference sequence). The ends were cut back, 1 base at V and 7 bases at J, with 14 bases in the middle.

The chain is built from TRBV7-3 and TRBJ2-4, with 7 bases fitting TRBD2. The J call is doubtful: the DNA matches TRBJ2-7 better. The CDR3 is 14 residues long. CDR1 and CDR2 (germline): SGHTA, FQGTGA. CDR3 protein: CASSLVTSENEQYF. For the CDR3, the DNA is TGTGCCAGCAGCCTCGTCACTAGCGAGAACGAGCAGTACTTC.

V usage is TRBV5-1 and J usage is TRBJ2-1; a possible D gene is TRBD2 (6 bases). The CDR3 extends over 11 amino acids. Germline CDR1 and CDR2: SGHRS and YFSETQ. V was clipped by 2 bases and J by 14 bases, with 11 bases between them. CDR3 in DNA: TGCGCCAGCAGCTTTGGGTGGGAGGAGTTCTTC. This sequence encodes CASSFGWEEFF.

The CDR3 DNA reads TGTGCCAGCAGTGAAGCGCCCGGAAACAGTAACTACAATGAGCAGTTCTTC. As protein: CASSEAPGNSNYNEQFF. The chain combines TRBV6-1 with TRBJ2-1; D gene ambiguous. The CDR3 runs to 17 residues. CDR1 is MNHNS and CDR2 is SASEGT in the germline V gene. Trimming took off 0 bases at V and 3 bases at J, with 15 bases between the two ends.

The V call is TRBV20-1, the J call TRBJ2-1; D tentatively reads TRBD1 or TRBD2 (5 bases each). The germline V gene has CDR1 DFQATT and CDR2 SNEGSKA (reference sequence). Trimming removed 6 bases from V and 8 bases from J, with 14 bases in between. The CDR3 spans 12 residues. The CDR3 reads CSALGRSDEQFF. Here the CDR3 DNA reads TGCAGTGCCTTGGGACGGTCGGATGAGCAGTTCTTC.

This chain uses TRBV12-3 or TRBV12-4 with TRBJ2-7, with D uncertain. This CDR3 has 13 amino acids. V lost 8 bases and J lost 2, with 13 bases in between. The CDR3 sequence is CASGSLEAYEQYF. The CDR3 DNA reads as TGTGCCAGCGGTTCTCTTGAGGCCTACGAGCAGTACTTC.

This clonotype was observed a few times. The germline gene is not matched at one end of the junction; a read error may be the cause. J is TRBJ2-5 and V is TRBV20-1; 8 bases fit TRBD2. In germline, CDR1 is DFQATT, CDR2 SNEGSKA (reference sequence). The CDR3 is 15 residues long. The CDR3 nucleotides read TGCAGTACTAGCGGTATGGGACGGAGACAAGAGACCCAGTACTTC. This sequence encodes CSTSGMGRRQETQYF.

The rearrangement links TRBV10-3 to TRBJ1-2; weak D call: TRBD1 (6 bases). The CDR3 runs to 13 residues. The V and J ends lost 10 bases and 4 bases respectively, with 16 bases between them. Germline V lookup: CDR1 ENHRY, CDR2 SYGVKD. Here the CDR3 reads CATQSRGIYGYTF. The CDR3 DNA sequence: TGTGCCACGCAAAGCAGGGGTATCTATGGCTACACCTTC.

This clonotype was detected a few times. The CDR3 nucleotides are TGCGCCAGCAGCTTAGCCCTACTAGCGGGGGGAACAGATACGCAGTATTTT. The encoded protein is CASSLALLAGGTDTQYF. The chain couples TRBV5-1 to TRBJ2-3; TRBD2 aligns across 12 bases. The germline CDR1 and CDR2 sequences are SGHRS and YFSETQ. Trimming removed 2 bases from V and 3 bases from J; junction bases left unmatched: 7. This CDR3 contains 17 residues.

This rearrangement joins TRBV21-1 to TRBJ1-5; TRBD1, the D gene given by the table, was not confirmed from the DNA. TRBV21-1 is termed a pseudogene. The CDR3 length is 16 residues. The CDR3 sequence: CASSGGGQGADQPQHF. As DNA, the CDR3 is TGTGCCAGCAGCGGGGGGGGACAGGGGGCTGATCAGCCCCAGCATTTT.

This clonotype was observed a few times. The rearrangement joins TRBV5-1 to TRBJ2-5, with 9 bases matching TRBD2. The CDR3 loop spans 20 amino acids. Trimming at V came to 5 bases and at J to 0 bases, leaving 20 bases not matched to a gene. CDR1 SGHRS and CDR2 YFSETQ come from the germline V gene. In nucleotides, the CDR3 is TGCGCCAGCAGGCGTTCGTTAGCGGGGGTCCCGGGTCCAGACCAAGAGACCCAGTACTTC. It yields the protein CASRRSLAGVPGPDQETQYF. The variable domain in full, completed from reference TRBV5-1 and TRBJ2-5, reads KAGVTQTPRYLIKTRGQQVTLSCSPISGHRSVSWYQQTPGQGLQFLFEYFSETQRNKGNFPGRFSGRQFSNSRSEMNVSTLELGDSALYLCASRRSLAGVPGPDQETQYFGPGTRLLVL.

The chain uses TRBV14 and TRBJ2-1; 9 nucleotides match TRBD1. Germline CDR1 reads SGHDN; CDR2 reads FVKESK. This CDR3 comprises 17 residues. With V trimmed by 0 bases and J by 4 bases, 7 bases remained unmatched. CDR3 sequence: CASSQDPGTGYYNEQFF. As DNA, the CDR3 is TGTGCCAGCAGCCAAGATCCTGGGACAGGGTATTACAATGAGCAGTTCTTC.

The table lists this clonotype with a few counts. J is TRBJ2-5 and V is TRBV15; 10 bases line up with TRBD2. This CDR3 has 14 amino acids. J was trimmed by 5 bases and V by 5 bases; bases with no gene match: 5. Germline V gene data show CDR1 as LNHNV and CDR2 as YYDKDF (reference sequence). This CDR3 is CATSLAGAGETQYF. The DNA of the CDR3 is TGTGCCACCAGCCTAGCGGGGGCTGGGGAGACCCAGTACTTC.